The 26 T cell receptor beta chains below were found in one sample sequenced in a study of shared clonotypes between healthy human individuals. Only in-frame clones appear in the TCRdb table, and some are missing; sequencing was by immunoSEQ multiplex PCR. Of around 500,000 clones listed, more than 65% are singletons. The material sequenced was PBMCs. These TCRs come from a woman in her forties in good health. Some clones in this sample may be carry-over from other donors' samples.

The rearrangement uses TRBV18 and TRBJ1-1; D perhaps matches TRBD1 (6 bases). Germline V CDR1 and CDR2: KGHSH, LQKENI. The CDR3 totals 13 residues. V was pared by 8 bases and J by 3 bases, with 13 bases between. CDR3 sequence reads: CASLPNRDTEAFF. Written as DNA, the CDR3 is TGTGCCAGCCTCCCGAACAGGGACACTGAAGCTTTCTTT.

This chain uses TRBV5-4 with TRBJ1-4; TRBD1 might be the D (6 bases). Trimming stripped 2 bases from V and 0 bases from J, with 20 bases between. The CDR3 loop spans 19 amino acids. The V gene's germline CDR1 is SGHNT and CDR2 YYREEE (reference sequence). In DNA form, the CDR3 reads TGTGCCAGCAGCTTATTCGGTGCAGGGGTTAGTGCAACTAATGAAAAACTGTTTTTT. Encoded protein: CASSLFGAGVSATNEKLFF.

This chain joins TRBV19 and TRBJ1-5, with D perhaps matching TRBD1 (5 bases). In germline, CDR1 is LNHDA, CDR2 SQIVND (reference sequence). This CDR3 is 14 amino acids long. V was trimmed by 3 bases and J by 7 bases, leaving 13 bases between them. The CDR3 bases are TGTGCCAGTAGTATTACTACAGGCCGGCAGCCCCAGCATTTT. Amino acid sequence: CASSITTGRQPQHF.

This clone was counted only a few times. This chain connects TRBV9 to TRBJ2-5; 10 bases are a match to TRBD2. CDR1 is SGDLS, CDR2 YYNGEE, per germline. The J segment lost 4 bases and the V segment lost 4 bases, leaving 13 bases of the junction unmatched. This CDR3 is 17 amino acids long. CDR3 in amino acids: CASSPGASGSLAETQYF. The CDR3 coding sequence is TGTGCCAGCAGCCCAGGGGCTAGCGGGAGCTTGGCAGAGACCCAGTACTTC.

The chain has TRBV6-1 and TRBJ1-2; tentatively, D is TRBD1 (5 bases). V lost 0 bases and J 10 bases, leaving 12 bases between the germline ends. Germline CDR1 MNHNS, CDR2 SASEGT. The CDR3 length is 13 residues. The CDR3 reads CASSEARRTSYTF. The CDR3 bases are TGTGCCAGCAGTGAAGCACGGCGGACATCCTACACCTTC.

Turning to this clone: Since a far larger clone is one base different, this is likely a read error. This sample also contains other DNA sequences that code for the same CDR3. This rearrangement joins TRBV29-1 to TRBJ1-4, with no clear D. CDR3 size: 12 residues. CDR1 is SQVTM, CDR2 ANQGSEA, per germline. The CDR3 here is CSARDLGEKLFF. DNA of the CDR3: TGCAGCGCTCGGGATCTAGGCGAAAAGCTGTTTTTT. The full variable domain, with the rest looked up from reference TRBV29-1 and TRBJ1-4, is SAVISQKPSRDICQRGTSLTIQCQVDSQVTMMFWYRQQPGQSLTLIATANQGSEATYESGFVIDKFPISRPNLTFSTLTVSNMSPEDSSIYLCSARDLGEKLFFGSGTQLSVL.

Concerning this clone: A read error likely explains this, since a far larger clone differs by one base. Other DNA sequences from this sample encode an identical CDR3 as well. The CDR3, as DNA: TGTGCCAGCAGCTTCCAAGCGACAGAGACACAGTACTTC. This sequence encodes CASSFQATETQYF. This sequence joins TRBV7-3 and TRBJ2-5; weak D call: TRBD1 (5 bases). The germline V gene encodes CDR1 SGHTA and CDR2 FQGTGA. CDR3 length: 13 amino acids.

This clone appeared many times. The V gene is TRBV4-1, the J gene TRBJ2-1, with D uncertain. The ends were cut back, 0 bases at V and 0 bases at J, with 12 bases in the middle. Per the germline V gene, CDR1 is MGHRA and CDR2 is YSYEKL. This CDR3 comprises 17 residues. The CDR3 region has the DNA TGCGCCAGCAGCCAAGATCCGTACGCAGCCTCCTACAATGAGCAGTTCTTC. This gives the protein CASSQDPYAASYNEQFF.

The table lists this clone with many counts. This specimen includes other DNA sequences encoding the same CDR3. The rearrangement links TRBV11-2 to TRBJ2-5; tentative D call: TRBD2 (5 bases). From germline, CDR1 is SGHAT and CDR2 FQNNGV. The CDR3 is made up of 15 amino acids. V dropped 4 bases and J dropped 3 bases, with 15 bases sitting between them. CDR3 amino acids: CASSSRVATEETQYF. DNA of the CDR3: TGTGCCAGCAGCTCGAGGGTAGCGACCGAAGAGACCCAGTACTTC.

The rearrangement joins TRBV7-3 to TRBJ2-7, with TRBD1 matching over 8 bases. After removal of 5 bases from V and 5 bases from J, the junction contained 5 bases not matched to a gene. CDR1 is SGHTA and CDR2 is FQGTGA in the germline V gene. This CDR3 is 13 amino acids long. CDR3 loop: CASSTRQGHEQYF. Here the CDR3 DNA reads TGTGCCAGCAGCACTAGACAGGGGCACGAGCAGTACTTC.

The chain joins TRBV28 to TRBJ2-5; D is perhaps TRBD2 (5 bases). CDR3 length: 13 residues. Germline V lookup: CDR1 MDHEN, CDR2 SYDVKM. Trimming took off 6 bases at V and 8 bases at J, with 16 bases between the two ends. The CDR3 DNA reads as TGTGCCAGCAGCTTCCCAGGTACGGGAACCCAGTACTTC. Amino acid sequence: CASSFPGTGTQYF.

A remark on this clone: A far bigger clonotype differs at one base, so this is likely a read error. No conserved phenylalanine or tryptophan is present at the end of the CDR3, so a read error is the likely explanation. The chain is built from TRBV5-4 and TRBJ2-7; 10 nucleotides match TRBD1. The length of the CDR3 is 15 residues. The V gene's germline CDR1 is SGHNT and CDR2 YYREEE (reference sequence). J was trimmed by 4 bases and V by 4 bases; bases with no gene match: 8. CDR3 in DNA: TGTGCCAGCAGCCCGGGACAGGGGCAAGGGTACGAGCAGTACTCC. Encoded protein: CASSPGQGQGYEQYS.

J is TRBJ2-2 and V is TRBV10-3, with D maybe TRBD2 (6 bases). Trimming pared 3 bases from V and 4 bases from J, leaving 15 bases between. This CDR3 contains 16 residues. Germline values: CDR1 ENHRY, CDR2 SYGVKD. The CDR3 loop reads CAISDMEASVTGELFF. DNA of the CDR3: TGTGCCATCAGTGATATGGAGGCTAGCGTCACCGGGGAGCTGTTTTTT.

A word on this clone: Additional DNA sequences in this sample encode the identical CDR3. The V gene is TRBV6-1, the J gene TRBJ2-1; D is ambiguous. The CDR3 sequence is 15 residues long. V shed 6 bases and J shed 0 bases, with 12 bases lying between them. CDR1 MNHNS and CDR2 SASEGT come from the germline V gene. The CDR3 region has the DNA TGTGCCAGCAGGGCAGGCTTGAGCTCCTACAATGAGCAGTTCTTC. Its protein is CASRAGLSSYNEQFF.

V gene TRBV28 combines with J gene TRBJ2-7; 12 nucleotides line up with TRBD2. Germline assignment: CDR1 MDHEN and CDR2 SYDVKM. V was clipped by 5 bases and J by 2 bases; unmatched bases: 4. The CDR3 has 15 residues. The CDR3 nucleotides are TGTGCCAGCAGTCAACCTAGCGGGAGGGCCTACGAGCAGTACTTC. Protein sequence: CASSQPSGRAYEQYF.

This clone was recorded once. Just one base apart from a much larger clone, this may be a read error. The J gene is TRBJ2-3, the V gene TRBV9, with 13 bases aligning to TRBD2. This CDR3 is 15 amino acids long. The germline V gene has CDR1 SGDLS and CDR2 YYNGEE. V dropped 4 bases and J dropped 3; count of bases not matched to a gene: 2. The CDR3 sequence: CASSRTSGSTDTQYF. The CDR3 DNA follows: TGTGCCAGCAGCCGGACTAGCGGGAGTACAGATACGCAGTATTTT.

The genes are TRBV6-5 and TRBJ1-2; D possibly corresponds to TRBD1 (5 bases). Trimming left V 5 bases short and J 1 base short, with 14 bases between. CDR1 and CDR2 from the germline V gene are MNHEY and SVGAGI. This CDR3 comprises 15 residues. Here the CDR3 reads CASSHRRDFNYGYTF. The CDR3 DNA is TGTGCCAGCAGTCACCGCAGGGATTTTAACTATGGCTACACCTTC.

Comments on this clone: Since a far larger clone is one base different, this is likely a read error. The chain couples TRBV30 to TRBJ1-5; D remains unclear. The CDR3 loop spans 13 amino acids. V was trimmed by 1 base and J by 4 bases, leaving 8 bases between them. Germline CDR1 reads GTSNPN; CDR2 reads SVGIG (reference sequence). The CDR3 bases are TGTGCCTGGAGTGGGACGGTGAATCAGCCCCAGCATTTT. This sequence encodes CAWSGTVNQPQHF. Based on the CDR3 plus reference TRBV30 and TRBJ1-5, the full variable domain is SQTIHQWPATLVQPVGSPLSLECTVEGTSNPNLYWYRQAAGRGLQLLFYSVGIGQISSEVPQNLSASRPQDRQFILSSKKLLLSDSGFYLCAWSGTVNQPQHFGDGTRLSIL.

The J gene is TRBJ1-5, the V gene TRBV7-9, with 8 bases identical to TRBD1. Germline assignment: CDR1 SEHNR and CDR2 FQNEAQ (reference sequence). V shed 3 bases and J 4 bases; nucleotides not matched to a gene: 8. There are 16 residues in the CDR3. The CDR3 DNA reads TGTGCCAGCAGCTTCGTTGGGCAGGGGGCGAATCAGCCCCAGCATTTT. Protein sequence: CASSFVGQGANQPQHF. The full variable domain, rest sourced from reference TRBV7-9 and TRBJ1-5, is DTGVSQNPRHKITKRGQNVTFRCDPISEHNRLYWYRQTLGQGPEFLTYFQNEAQLEKSRLLSDRFSAERPKGSFSTLEIQRTEQGDSAMYLCASSFVGQGANQPQHFGDGTRLSIL.

The chain recombines TRBV21-1 with TRBJ1-5. TRBV21-1 is classified as a pseudogene. There are 14 residues in the CDR3. The CDR3: CASSLSGLIQPQHF. CDR3 sequence (DNA): TGTGCCAGCAGCCTCTCGGGCCTAATTCAGCCCCAGCATTTT.

With respect to this clone: A read error likely explains this, since a far larger clone differs by one base. V gene TRBV30 combines with J gene TRBJ2-7; the D gene is possibly TRBD2 (5 bases). CDR1 is GTSNPN and CDR2 is SVGIG in the germline V gene (reference sequence). The CDR3 is 13 residues long. Here the CDR3 DNA reads TGTACCTTTCGAGGGAGTGCCAACTACGAGCAGTACTTC. It specifies CTFRGSANYEQYF.

The chain uses TRBV18 and TRBJ2-5, with 8 bases lining up with TRBD1. Matching the DNA end better, TRBJ2-7 makes the J call doubtful. Germline loops: CDR1 KGHSH, CDR2 LQKENI. CDR3 length: 14 amino acids. The CDR3 region has the DNA TGTGCCAGCTCAGACGACAGGGGAGCCTACGAGCAGTACTTC. Translating gives CASSDDRGAYEQYF.

The V call is TRBV2, the J call TRBJ1-4; D is ambiguous. CDR1 is SNHLY, CDR2 FYNNEI, per germline. Trimming left V 5 bases short and J 3 bases short, with 10 bases between. This CDR3 comprises 14 residues. CDR3 in amino acids: CASSTNSANEKLFF. In DNA form, the CDR3 reads TGTGCCAGCAGTACAAACTCAGCTAATGAAAAACTGTTTTTT.

V usage is TRBV25-1 and J usage is TRBJ2-5, with TRBD2 matching 8 bases. The J call may be faulty, since TRBJ2-7 better matches the DNA end. The CDR3 has 14 amino acids. Germline V gene lookup returns CDR1 MGHDK and CDR2 SYGVNS. As DNA, the CDR3 is TGTGCCAGCGGGCGCGGGGGGAACTCCTACGAGCAGTACTTC. This codes for CASGRGGNSYEQYF.

The rearrangement joins TRBV10-3 to TRBJ2-3; weak D call: TRBD2 (5 bases). The CDR3 is made up of 13 amino acids. Germline values: CDR1 ENHRY, CDR2 SYGVKD. Trimming removed 9 bases from V and 6 bases from J, with 16 bases in between. CDR3 protein: CAMRANGRDTQYF. CDR3 DNA: TGTGCCATGAGGGCAAACGGCCGTGATACGCAGTATTTT.

This clone was recorded at least ten times. The rearrangement joins TRBV6-4 to TRBJ2-2; 8 bases align to TRBD2. Unmatched junction bases numbered 21, after V lost 2 bases and J lost 4 bases. This CDR3 is built from 21 residues. Germline lookup yields CDR1 MRHNA and CDR2 SNTAGT. The CDR3 sequence: CASSDPPGAAGEKECTGELFF. CDR3 DNA: TGTGCCAGCAGTGACCCCCCCGGGGCAGCGGGAGAGAAGGAATGCACCGGGGAGCTGTTTTTT.